These 21 T cell receptor beta chains share one sample of origin, sequenced in a study of blood T cell repertoires in COVID-19. Clones were sequenced by immunoSEQ multiplex PCR, and TCRdb holds only the in-frame ones, with some missing. The data show about 150,000 clones, about 89% seen once. The sequenced sample consisted of peripheral blood. The receptors derive from a middle-aged man with active COVID-19.

The chain recombines TRBV4-3 with TRBJ1-2, with D perhaps TRBD1 (6 bases). Between the trimmed V and J ends, which lost 3 bases and 7 bases, there was a span of 18 bases. The CDR3 extends over 15 amino acids. Germline CDR1 is LGHNA and CDR2 is YSLEER. The chain's CDR3 is CASSQVGGAGRGYTF. CDR3 nucleotides: TGCGCCAGCAGCCAGGTGGGGGGGGCAGGTCGTGGCTACACCTTC.

The chain carries TRBV11-2 and TRBJ2-1; D is uncertain. Deletions cut 8 bases from V and 1 base from J, with 12 bases between. CDR1 and CDR2 (germline): SGHAT, FQNNGV. The CDR3 is 14 amino acids. The CDR3: CASAPGWSYNEQFF. CDR3 bases: TGTGCCAGCGCGCCCGGTTGGTCCTACAATGAGCAGTTCTTC.

The V and J genes are TRBV7-2 and TRBJ1-1; possibly TRBD1 for D (5 bases). This CDR3 comprises 14 residues. V shed 4 bases and J shed 6 bases, with 15 bases lying between them. Germline lookup yields CDR1 SGHTA and CDR2 FQGNSA. CDR3 amino acids: CASSSRWGDAEAFF. CDR3 DNA sequence: TGTGCCAGCAGCTCCCGATGGGGGGACGCTGAAGCTTTCTTT.

This chain connects TRBV19 to TRBJ2-2; D not certain. The germline CDR1 and CDR2 sequences are LNHDA and SQIVND (reference sequence). This CDR3 has 16 amino acids. Trimming pared 5 bases from V and 2 bases from J, leaving 15 bases between. CDR3 sequence: CASSPIVTVNTGELFF. As DNA, the CDR3 is TGTGCCAGTAGTCCTATTGTTACAGTAAACACCGGGGAGCTGTTTTTT.

CDR3 DNA: TGTGCCAGCAGCCCCGGGGGTCGCGACGGGGAGCTGTTTTTT. This codes for CASSPGGRDGELFF. The chain has TRBV9 and TRBJ2-2, with D perhaps TRBD2 (6 bases). Germline CDR1 reads SGDLS; CDR2 reads YYNGEE. The CDR3 is made up of 14 amino acids. V lost 4 bases and J 7 bases, leaving 14 bases between the germline ends.

This clone was seen repeatedly, ten times or more. The J gene is TRBJ1-6, the V gene TRBV6-5, with a possible D match to TRBD1 (5 bases). The ends were cut back, 4 bases at V and 12 bases at J, with 13 bases in the middle. CDR1 is MNHEY and CDR2 is SVGAGI in the germline V gene. This CDR3 comprises 13 residues. CDR3: CASSSAGGEPLHF. The DNA of the CDR3 is TGTGCCAGCAGTTCTGCCGGGGGTGAACCCCTCCACTTT.

The chain couples TRBV6-5 to TRBJ2-3; 8 bases are a match to TRBD2. This CDR3 has 16 amino acids. Germline V gene lookup returns CDR1 MNHEY and CDR2 SVGAGI. Germline trimming cut 4 bases from V and 3 bases from J; bases unmatched to any gene: 9. For the CDR3, the DNA is TGTGCCAGCAGTTCCTATAGCGGGGCGGAAACAGATACGCAGTATTTT. Its protein product is CASSSYSGAETDTQYF.

The chain is built from TRBV7-6 and TRBJ2-7; 7 bases fit TRBD1. Germline V gene data show CDR1 as SGHVS and CDR2 as FNYEAQ. The CDR3 totals 13 residues. V gave up 5 bases and J gave up 4 bases; unmatched junction bases: 5. The CDR3 nucleotides are TGTGCCAGCAGCCGGGACAGCTCATACGAGCAGTACTTC. It specifies CASSRDSSYEQYF.

The rearrangement uses TRBV5-6 and TRBJ1-5; TRBD1 aligns across 11 bases. CDR1 is SGHDT, CDR2 YYEEEE, per germline. V lost 4 bases and J lost 2; bases outside the gene matches: 2. The CDR3 runs to 15 residues. CDR3 nucleotide sequence: TGTGCCAGCAGCAGGACAGGGGGCGGCAATCAGCCCCAGCATTTT. Protein product: CASSRTGGGNQPQHF.

This rearrangement joins TRBV4-1 to TRBJ2-2; 15 bases align to TRBD2. V shed 5 bases, J shed 4 bases, and the junction held 2 bases outside the gene matches. CDR1 is MGHRA, CDR2 YSYEKL, per germline. This CDR3 contains 16 residues. The CDR3 loop reads CASSGLAGGLTGELFF. CDR3 DNA sequence: TGCGCCAGCAGCGGACTAGCGGGGGGGCTCACCGGGGAGCTGTTTTTT.

V is TRBV10-1 and J is TRBJ1-1; a weak D match, TRBD1 (5 bases). Trimming took off 3 bases at V and 3 bases at J, with 14 bases between the two ends. Per the germline V gene, CDR1 is WNHNN and CDR2 is SYGVQD (reference sequence). CDR3 length: 15 amino acids. The CDR3 DNA follows: TGCGCCAGCAGTGACTCACCCCCAGGGTACACTGAAGCTTTCTTT. Its translation is CASSDSPPGYTEAFF.

The chain uses TRBV2 and TRBJ1-1, with D unclear. The V end lost 7 bases, the J end lost 1 base, and 13 bases lay between the germline ends. The CDR3 is made up of 14 amino acids. CDR1 and CDR2 from the germline V gene are SNHLY and FYNNEI. The CDR3 spells CASTSLTRNTEAFF. CDR3 in DNA: TGTGCCAGCACTAGCCTTACAAGGAACACTGAAGCTTTCTTT.

The chain recombines TRBV7-2 with TRBJ2-1, with D tentatively TRBD2 (6 bases). This CDR3 has 15 amino acids. With 2 bases removed from V and 5 bases from J, the gap between germline ends came to 13 bases. Germline V gives CDR1 SGHTA, CDR2 FQGNSA. As DNA, the CDR3 is TGTGCCAGCAGCTTAAGGGTTGGCGGGGACAATGAGCAGTTCTTC. Amino acid sequence: CASSLRVGGDNEQFF.

The rearrangement joins TRBV19 to TRBJ1-2; the match to TRBD1 covers 11 bases. The V segment lost 5 bases and the J segment 7 bases; nucleotides outside the gene matches: 6. This CDR3 is 14 amino acids long. CDR1 LNHDA and CDR2 SQIVND come from the germline V gene (reference sequence). DNA for the CDR3: TGTGCCAGTAGTGGGCGGACAGGGGGCCTTGGCTACACCTTC. This codes for CASSGRTGGLGYTF.

The chain uses TRBV12-3 or TRBV12-4 and TRBJ1-4; 9 nucleotides align to TRBD1. The CDR3 loop spans 13 amino acids. V was clipped by 7 bases and J by 11 bases; unmatched bases: 8. The CDR3 DNA follows: TGTGCCAGCACCACCGGACAGGGGAGGAAACTGTTTTTT. It specifies CASTTGQGRKLFF.

Comment on this clone: The junction departs from the called germline gene at one end, perhaps through a read error. The chain carries TRBV9 and TRBJ1-6; D not certain. This CDR3 spans 16 amino acids. Germline V CDR1 and CDR2: SGDLS, YYNGEE. The CDR3 reads CASSRVRRVTGVSNQF. CDR3 nucleotides: TGTGCCAGCAGCCGCGTTAGGAGGGTGACTGGTGTATCGAACCAGTTT.

This chain uses TRBV19 with TRBJ1-3, with 9 bases aligning to TRBD1. From germline, CDR1 is LNHDA and CDR2 SQIVND (reference sequence). The length of the CDR3 is 15 residues. V shed 6 bases, J shed 8 bases, and the junction held 11 bases outside the gene matches. The CDR3 here is CASRMTGTGQHTIYF. The CDR3 nucleotides are TGTGCCAGTAGGATGACCGGGACAGGGCAACACACCATATATTTT.

The table lists this clone with a few counts. DNA of the CDR3: TGTGCCAGCAGTTTAACCTCTGCGGGCGCGAGCGGCTACACCTTC. Protein product: CASSLTSAGASGYTF. The rearrangement joins TRBV6-5 to TRBJ1-2; no clear D gene. The CDR3 is 15 residues long. Germline CDR1 reads MNHEY; CDR2 reads SVGAGI. The V and J ends lost 4 bases and 8 bases respectively, with 20 bases between them.

V is TRBV18 and J is TRBJ1-1; 7 nucleotides align to TRBD1. J lost 4 bases, V lost 3 bases, and 8 bases had no gene match. Per the germline V gene, CDR1 is KGHSH and CDR2 is LQKENI. CDR3 size: 15 residues. The CDR3 reads CASSPLGDSITEAFF. CDR3 bases: TGTGCCAGCTCACCGCTAGGGGACAGTATCACTGAAGCTTTCTTT.

The gene calls are TRBV10-1 and TRBJ2-7, with a possible D match to TRBD1 (5 bases). From germline, CDR1 is WNHNN and CDR2 SYGVQD (reference sequence). This CDR3 has 13 amino acids. V lost 4 bases to trimming and J lost 5 bases, with 12 bases between them. The CDR3: CASSGGRVHEQYF. CDR3 sequence (DNA): TGCGCCAGCAGTGGGGGCAGGGTCCACGAGCAGTACTTC.

The gene calls are TRBV9 and TRBJ2-3; 10 bases line up with TRBD2. V was clipped by 0 bases and J by 2 bases; unmatched bases: 9. The germline V gene has CDR1 SGDLS and CDR2 YYNGEE. The CDR3 runs to 18 residues. CDR3 region: CASSVGLAGGTLTDTQYF. The CDR3 nucleotides are TGTGCCAGCAGCGTAGGGTTAGCGGGGGGCACCCTCACAGATACGCAGTATTTT.